One and the same sample provided the 14 T cell receptor beta chains below, sequenced in a study of spatial heterogeneity in lung cancer. TCRdb analysed the 5' RACE reads with MiXCR anew, one entry per CDR3 protein. The sample records roughly 120,000 distinct CDR3 sequences, approximately 12% being singletons. This sample's time point: blood at routine non-recurrence follow-up after resection. Whole RNA obtained from tumor, nontumor lung or frozen PBMC underwent sequencing without sorting. Sample: PBMCs, taken at follow-up. The receptor source for this set is a male donor with early-stage non-small cell lung cancer.

This clonotype was detected only a few times. The chain links TRBV28 to TRBJ1-5; 7 nucleotides line up with TRBD1. The CDR3 extends over 17 amino acids. With 6 bases clipped from V and 0 bases from J, the junction kept 11 bases outside the gene matches. Germline V gene lookup returns CDR1 MDHEN and CDR2 SYDVKM. CDR3: CASREYWTGDSNQPQHF. DNA for the CDR3: TGTGCCAGCAGGGAATACTGGACAGGTGATAGCAATCAGCCCCAGCATTTT.

This chain links TRBV7-8 with TRBJ1-6; 7 bases are a match to TRBD1. The ends lost 5 bases at V and 3 bases at J; junction bases unmatched: 4. Germline assignment: CDR1 SGHVS and CDR2 FQNEAQ. The CDR3 is 15 residues long. CDR3 region: CASSRGQSYNSPLHF. Here the CDR3 DNA reads TGTGCCAGCAGCCGGGGACAGAGCTATAATTCACCCCTCCACTTT.

The chain is built from TRBV19 and TRBJ1-6, with a possible D match to TRBD1 (6 bases). This CDR3 has 14 residues. The germline V gene has CDR1 LNHDA and CDR2 SQIVND (reference sequence). Trimming left V 6 bases short and J 6 bases short, with 12 bases between. The chain's CDR3 is CASSRRDTNSPLHF. The CDR3 region has the DNA TGTGCCAGTAGCCGCCGGGACACTAATTCACCCCTCCACTTT.

This clonotype came up a few times. V and J are TRBV6-6 and TRBJ1-6; D is ambiguous. CDR3 length equals 12 residues. Germline V gene sequence: CDR1 MNHNY, CDR2 SVGAGI (reference sequence). Trimming took 0 bases from V and 10 from J, leaving 4 bases between them. In DNA, the CDR3 is TGTGCCAGCAGTTACTCGGAATCACCCCTCCACTTT. Translating gives CASSYSESPLHF.

This chain connects TRBV6-5 to TRBJ1-3; D is ambiguous. Germline V gene data show CDR1 as MNHEY and CDR2 as SVGAGI. The CDR3 consists of 14 residues. Deletions cut 7 bases from V and 0 bases from J, with 10 bases between. CDR3 protein: CASKAWRSGNTIYF. In DNA, the CDR3 is TGTGCCAGCAAAGCCTGGCGCTCTGGAAACACCATATATTTT.

In this sample, this clonotype turned up a few times. The J gene is TRBJ2-7, the V gene TRBV20-1, with D perhaps TRBD1 (6 bases). Germline loops: CDR1 DFQATT, CDR2 SNEGSKA (reference sequence). The CDR3 runs to 12 residues. V dropped 6 bases and J dropped 1 base, with 10 bases sitting between them. The CDR3, as DNA: TGCAGTGCCCCACAGGGTTCCTACGAGCAGTACTTC. Protein product: CSAPQGSYEQYF.

This clonotype was found a few times. V gene TRBV29-1 combines with J gene TRBJ2-3; D not resolved. The germline V gene encodes CDR1 SQVTM and CDR2 ANQGSEA. The germline V and J ends were trimmed by 4 bases and 5 bases, with 16 bases remaining between them. The CDR3 has 14 residues. The DNA of the CDR3 is TGCAGCGTTGCAAATCCCGACGCTGGAGATACGCAGTATTTT. Translated, it gives CSVANPDAGDTQYF.

On this clonotype: This could be a read error, since a much larger clone is one nucleotide away. This CDR3 fails to terminate in the conserved phenylalanine or tryptophan, so it likely reflects a read error. This chain links TRBV28 with TRBJ2-5; a possible D gene is TRBD1 (6 bases). Trimming stripped 5 bases from V and 5 bases from J, with 9 bases between. Germline CDR1 and CDR2: MDHEN and SYDVKM. CDR3 size: 12 residues. CDR3 amino acids: CASSQGQETQYL. In DNA, the CDR3 is TGTGCCAGCAGTCAAGGACAGGAGACCCAGTACCTC.

This chain links TRBV6-5 with TRBJ1-1; the D gene is possibly TRBD1 (5 bases). The V gene lost 8 bases and the J gene lost 4 bases, with 17 bases spanning the gap. The CDR3 is made up of 14 amino acids. The germline CDR1 and CDR2 sequences are MNHEY and SVGAGI. The CDR3 bases are TGTGCCAGCGAGACTGCAGGGAGAGTCACTGAAGCTTTCTTT. Encoded protein: CASETAGRVTEAFF.

The chain carries TRBV29-1 and TRBJ1-2; TRBD1 matches at 7 bases. Germline V gene sequence: CDR1 SQVTM, CDR2 ANQGSEA. The J segment lost 6 bases and the V segment lost 7 bases, leaving 11 bases of the junction unmatched. The CDR3 sequence is 13 residues long. CDR3 residues: CSAAGNRGDGYTF. CDR3 DNA: TGCAGCGCAGCCGGGAACAGGGGAGATGGCTACACCTTC.

This clonotype was counted between two and nine times. The rearrangement links TRBV28 to TRBJ2-7, with D possibly TRBD1 on 6 matching bases. This CDR3 has 15 residues. Deletions cut 1 base from V and 2 bases from J, with 12 bases between. The germline CDR1 and CDR2 sequences are MDHEN and SYDVKM. CDR3 region: CASSLSVGAPYEQYF. In DNA form, the CDR3 reads TGTGCCAGCAGTTTATCAGTGGGGGCTCCCTACGAGCAGTACTTC.

At least ten counts were recorded for this clonotype. The genes are TRBV3-1 and TRBJ2-5; D may be TRBD1 (6 bases). The CDR3 is 13 residues long. Trimming stripped 5 bases from V and 5 bases from J, with 12 bases between. Per germline, CDR1 LGHDT and CDR2 YNNKEL (reference sequence). In DNA, the CDR3 is TGTGCCAGCAGCACCAGGGGAGTTGAGACCCAGTACTTC. The encoded protein is CASSTRGVETQYF.

This clonotype was counted a few times. The chain has TRBV28 and TRBJ2-2, with a tentative D call TRBD2 (6 bases). Per the germline V gene, CDR1 is MDHEN and CDR2 is SYDVKM. This CDR3 has 13 amino acids. V was clipped by 11 bases and J by 4 bases, with 14 bases between them. The CDR3 loop is CAGLLGLTGELFF. The CDR3 DNA reads TGTGCCGGACTTTTGGGACTCACCGGGGAGCTGTTTTTT.

This chain uses TRBV6-4 with TRBJ2-1; the match to TRBD2 covers 8 bases. The germline V gene has CDR1 MRHNA and CDR2 SNTAGT. The CDR3 runs to 14 residues. V lost 8 bases to trimming and J lost 2 bases; unmatched junction nucleotides: 5. CDR3 nucleotide sequence: TGTGCCAGCCGCGCGGGGGGAACCTACAATGAGCAGTTCTTC. It yields the protein CASRAGGTYNEQFF.